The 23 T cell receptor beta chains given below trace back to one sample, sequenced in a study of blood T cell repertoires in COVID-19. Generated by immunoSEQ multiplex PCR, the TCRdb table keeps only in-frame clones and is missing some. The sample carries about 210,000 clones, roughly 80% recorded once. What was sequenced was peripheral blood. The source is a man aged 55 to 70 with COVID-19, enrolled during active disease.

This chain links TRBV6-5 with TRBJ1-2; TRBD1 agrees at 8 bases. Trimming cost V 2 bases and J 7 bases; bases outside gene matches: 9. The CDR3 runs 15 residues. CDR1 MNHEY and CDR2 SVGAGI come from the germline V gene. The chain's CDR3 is CASSYQAGQDFGYTF. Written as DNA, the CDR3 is TGTGCCAGCAGTTACCAGGCGGGACAGGATTTTGGCTACACCTTC.

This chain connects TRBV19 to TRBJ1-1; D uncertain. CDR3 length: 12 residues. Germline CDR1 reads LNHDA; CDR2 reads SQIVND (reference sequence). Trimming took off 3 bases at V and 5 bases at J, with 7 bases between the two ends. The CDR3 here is CASSIRVTEAFF. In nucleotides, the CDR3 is TGTGCCAGTAGTATTCGGGTTACTGAAGCTTTCTTT. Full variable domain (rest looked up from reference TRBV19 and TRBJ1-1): DGGITQSPKYLFRKEGQNVTLSCEQNLNHDAMYWYRQDPGQGLRLIYYSQIVNDFQKGDIAEGYSVSREKKESFPLTVTSAQKNPTAFYLCASSIRVTEAFFGQGTRLTVV.

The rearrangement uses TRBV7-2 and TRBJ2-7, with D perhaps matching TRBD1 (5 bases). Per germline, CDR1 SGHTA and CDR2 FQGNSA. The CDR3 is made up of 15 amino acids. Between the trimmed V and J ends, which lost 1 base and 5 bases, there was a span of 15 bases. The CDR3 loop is CASSLGQGTGHEQYF. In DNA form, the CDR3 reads TGTGCCAGCAGCTTAGGCCAGGGCACCGGTCACGAGCAGTACTTC.

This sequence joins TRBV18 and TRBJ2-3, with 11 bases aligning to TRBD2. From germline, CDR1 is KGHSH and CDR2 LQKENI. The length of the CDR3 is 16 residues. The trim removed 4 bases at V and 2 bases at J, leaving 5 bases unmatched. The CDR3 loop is CASSQLAGADTDTQYF. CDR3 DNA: TGTGCCAGCTCACAACTAGCGGGAGCAGACACAGATACGCAGTATTTT.

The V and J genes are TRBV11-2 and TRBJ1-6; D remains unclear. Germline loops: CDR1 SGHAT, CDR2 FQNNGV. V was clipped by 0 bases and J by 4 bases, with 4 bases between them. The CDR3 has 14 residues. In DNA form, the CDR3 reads TGTGCCAGCAGCTTAGATCCATATAATTCACCCCTCCACTTT. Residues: CASSLDPYNSPLHF.

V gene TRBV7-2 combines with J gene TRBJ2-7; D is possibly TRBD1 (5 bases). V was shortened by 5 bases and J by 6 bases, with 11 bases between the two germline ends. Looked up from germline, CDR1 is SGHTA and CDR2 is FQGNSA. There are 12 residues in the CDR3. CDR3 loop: CASSRGDSEQYF. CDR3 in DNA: TGTGCCAGCAGCAGAGGCGACAGCGAGCAGTACTTC.

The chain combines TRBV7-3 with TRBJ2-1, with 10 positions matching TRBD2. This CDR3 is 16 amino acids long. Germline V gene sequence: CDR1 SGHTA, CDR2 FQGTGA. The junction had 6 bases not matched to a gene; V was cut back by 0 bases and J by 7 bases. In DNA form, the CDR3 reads TGTGCCAGCAGCTTAACGGCTAGCGGGAGAGGGAATGAGCAGTTCTTC. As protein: CASSLTASGRGNEQFF.

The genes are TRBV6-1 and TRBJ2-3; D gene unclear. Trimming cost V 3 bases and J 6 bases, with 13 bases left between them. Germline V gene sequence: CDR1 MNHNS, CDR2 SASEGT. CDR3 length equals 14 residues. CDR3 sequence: CASSDRHASDTQYF. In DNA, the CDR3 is TGTGCCAGCAGTGATAGACACGCTTCCGATACGCAGTATTTT.

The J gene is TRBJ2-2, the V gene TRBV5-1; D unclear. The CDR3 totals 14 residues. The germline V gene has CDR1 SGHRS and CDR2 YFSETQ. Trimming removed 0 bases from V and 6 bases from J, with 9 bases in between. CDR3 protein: CASSLAARSGELFF. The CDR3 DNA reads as TGCGCCAGCAGCTTGGCCGCTAGGTCCGGGGAGCTGTTTTTT.

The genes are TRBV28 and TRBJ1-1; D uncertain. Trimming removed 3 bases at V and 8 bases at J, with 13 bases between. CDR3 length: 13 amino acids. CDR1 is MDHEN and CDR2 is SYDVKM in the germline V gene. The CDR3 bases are TGTGCCAGCAGTTTGAGTAAAGGCGGGGAAGCTTTCTTT. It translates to CASSLSKGGEAFF. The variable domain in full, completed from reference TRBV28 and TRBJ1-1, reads DVKVTQSSRYLVKRTGEKVFLECVQDMDHENMFWYRQDPGLGLRLIYFSYDVKMKEKGDIPEGYSVSREKKERFSLILESASTNQTSMYLCASSLSKGGEAFFGQGTRLTVV.

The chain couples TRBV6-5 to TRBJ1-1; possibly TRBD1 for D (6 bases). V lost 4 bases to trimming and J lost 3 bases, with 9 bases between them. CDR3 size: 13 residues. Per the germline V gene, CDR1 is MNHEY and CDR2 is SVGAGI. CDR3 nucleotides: TGTGCCAGCAGTTTCCGACAGGACACTGAAGCTTTCTTT. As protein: CASSFRQDTEAFF.

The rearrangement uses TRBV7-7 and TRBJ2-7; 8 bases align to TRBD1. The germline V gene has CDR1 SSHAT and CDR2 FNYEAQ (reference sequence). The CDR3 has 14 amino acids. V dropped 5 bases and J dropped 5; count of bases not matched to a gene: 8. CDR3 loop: CASSPRRGHNEQYF. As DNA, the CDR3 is TGTGCCAGCAGCCCTCGCAGGGGGCACAACGAGCAGTACTTC.

CDR3 sequence (DNA): TGTGCCAGCAGCCCAGGGGGTCAAAGGAGCAATGAGCAGTTCTTC. Its protein product is CASSPGGQRSNEQFF. The chain couples TRBV9 to TRBJ2-1, with TRBD1 identical over 7 bases. The CDR3 contains 15 residues. V lost 4 bases and J lost 6; bases outside the gene matches: 10. Germline V gene sequence: CDR1 SGDLS, CDR2 YYNGEE.

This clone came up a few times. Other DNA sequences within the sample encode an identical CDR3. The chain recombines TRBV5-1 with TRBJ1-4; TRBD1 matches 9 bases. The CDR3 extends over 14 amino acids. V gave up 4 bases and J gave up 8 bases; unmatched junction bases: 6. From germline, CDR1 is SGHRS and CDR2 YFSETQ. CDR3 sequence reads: CASSPGQGREKLFF. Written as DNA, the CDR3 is TGCGCCAGCAGCCCGGGACAGGGTAGGGAAAAACTGTTTTTT.

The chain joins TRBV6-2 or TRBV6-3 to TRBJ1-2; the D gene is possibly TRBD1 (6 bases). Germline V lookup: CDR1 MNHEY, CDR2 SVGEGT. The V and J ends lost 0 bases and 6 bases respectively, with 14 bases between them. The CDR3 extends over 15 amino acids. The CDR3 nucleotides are TGTGCCAGCAGTTACTCTCGAAGGGGGTTGGATGGCTACACCTTC. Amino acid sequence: CASSYSRRGLDGYTF.

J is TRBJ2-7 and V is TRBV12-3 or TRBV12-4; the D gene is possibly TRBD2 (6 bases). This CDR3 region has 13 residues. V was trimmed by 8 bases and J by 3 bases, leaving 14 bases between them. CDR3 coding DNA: TGTGCCAGCGGACCCTTGGGGGGCTACGAGCAGTACTTC. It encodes CASGPLGGYEQYF.

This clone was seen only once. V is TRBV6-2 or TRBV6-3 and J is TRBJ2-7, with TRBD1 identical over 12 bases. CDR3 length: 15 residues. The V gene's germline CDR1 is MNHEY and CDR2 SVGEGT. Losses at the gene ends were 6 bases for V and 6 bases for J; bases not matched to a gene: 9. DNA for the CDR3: TGTGCCAGCAGACCTTCCGGGACAGGGGGCTCCGAGCAGTACTTC. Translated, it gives CASRPSGTGGSEQYF.

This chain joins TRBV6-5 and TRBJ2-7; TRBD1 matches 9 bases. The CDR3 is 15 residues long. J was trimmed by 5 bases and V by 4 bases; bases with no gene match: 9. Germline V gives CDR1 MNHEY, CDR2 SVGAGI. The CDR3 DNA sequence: TGTGCCAGCAGTTTTCTGGGACAGGGAACGAACGAGCAGTACTTC. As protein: CASSFLGQGTNEQYF.

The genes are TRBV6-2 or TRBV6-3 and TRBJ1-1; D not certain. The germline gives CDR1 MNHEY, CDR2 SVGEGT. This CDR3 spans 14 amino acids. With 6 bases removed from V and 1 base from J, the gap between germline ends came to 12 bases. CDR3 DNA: TGTGCCAGCAGCCAGCAGGTCGGGAACACTGAAGCTTTCTTT. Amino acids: CASSQQVGNTEAFF.

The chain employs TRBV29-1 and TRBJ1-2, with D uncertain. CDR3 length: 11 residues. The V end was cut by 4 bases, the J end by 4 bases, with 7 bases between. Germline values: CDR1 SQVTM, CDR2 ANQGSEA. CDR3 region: CSVGEVYGYTF. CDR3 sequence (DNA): TGCAGCGTTGGTGAGGTCTATGGCTACACCTTC.

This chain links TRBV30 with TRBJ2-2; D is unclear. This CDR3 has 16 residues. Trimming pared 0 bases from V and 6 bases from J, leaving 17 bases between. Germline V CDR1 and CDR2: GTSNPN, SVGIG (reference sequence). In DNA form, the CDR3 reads TGTGCCTGGAGTGTTTTGAGGAATGGCGCGGCCGGGGAGCTGTTTTTT. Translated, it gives CAWSVLRNGAAGELFF.

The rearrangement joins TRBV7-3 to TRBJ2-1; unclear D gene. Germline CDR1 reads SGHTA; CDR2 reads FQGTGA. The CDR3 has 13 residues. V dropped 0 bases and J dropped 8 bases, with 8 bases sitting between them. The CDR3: CASSLTFRDEQFF. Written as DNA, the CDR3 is TGTGCCAGCAGCTTAACGTTCCGCGATGAGCAGTTCTTC.

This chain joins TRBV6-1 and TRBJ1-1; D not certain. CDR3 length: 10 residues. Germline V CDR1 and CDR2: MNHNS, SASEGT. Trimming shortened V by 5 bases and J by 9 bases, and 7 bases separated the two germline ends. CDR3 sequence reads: CASSSEKAFF. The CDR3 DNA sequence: TGTGCCAGCAGTTCCGAGAAAGCTTTCTTT.